This TCR beta chain was found in a study of blood T cells in healthy people across ages. In the study overall: Template-switching capture recovered about one barcoded beta molecule per two T cells.

The CDR3 consists of 13 residues. With 1 base removed from V and 3 bases from J, the gap between germline ends came to 6 bases. Germline V gene lookup returns CDR1 LGHDT and CDR2 YNNKEL (reference sequence). Combining a sample-barcoded 5' primer with a J-beta primer mix, a second PCR ran for roughly 6 to 12 cycles. A single record per CDR3 protein comes from TCRdb applying MiXCR to the 5' RACE reads. The sample carries 850,000 or so distinct CDR3 sequences, about 30% recorded once. The material sequenced was blood. The sequence was collected from a woman older than 75 in good health. The chain links TRBV3-1 to TRBJ1-1; D is ambiguous. The DNA of the CDR3 is TGTGCCAGCAGCCAAGGACCGGACACTGAAGCTTTCTTT. It codes for CASSQGPDTEAFF.